Listed below are T cell receptor beta chains from one sample, sequenced in a study of T cell responses to AZD1222 COVID-19 vaccine. Generated by immunoSEQ multiplex PCR, the TCRdb table keeps only in-frame clones and is missing some. The data contain roughly 24,000 clones, 88% of them seen just once; the ten biggest clones take up less than 3%. The input for sequencing was peripheral blood, taken 28 days after the second AZD1222 dose. The receptors come from an adult who received the AZD1222 COVID-19 vaccine. CDR3s include the opening cysteine and the closing phenylalanine or tryptophan. A D gene is named only where the DNA matches it firmly. Size tells how often a clone was seen (once, few, many) or the class of an expanded clone, and some rows leave it out.

>-|TRBJ2-7|once|TRBV4-1
CASSQGRGVEQYF
TGCGCCAGCAGCCAAGGCCGGGGCGTTGAGCAGTACTTC
>-|TRBJ1-2|-|TRBV6-5
CASSTGGYGYTF
TGTGCCAGCAGCACGGGTGGATATGGCTACACCTTC
>TRBD2|TRBJ2-2|-|TRBV7-2
CASSLAGPGLAGELFF
TGTGCCAGCAGCTTAGCTGGCCCGGGACTAGCCGGGGAGCTGTTTTTT
>TRBD1|TRBJ1-1|-|TRBV15
CATSRDPQGVAEAFF
TGTGCCACCAGCAGAGATCCACAGGGGGTCGCTGAAGCTTTCTTT
>-|TRBJ1-6|-|TRBV5-6
CASSPTVSNSPLHF
TGTGCCAGCAGCCCGACAGTCTCTAATTCACCCCTCCACTTT
>TRBD2|TRBJ2-3|-|TRBV5-3
CARSWIAGARTDTQYF
TGTGCCAGAAGCTGGATAGCGGGGGCCCGCACAGATACGCAGTATTTT
>-|TRBJ1-5|-|TRBV28
CASRSGPGGNSQPQHF
TGTGCCAGCCGCTCCGGGCCGGGAGGTAATAGTCAGCCCCAGCATTTT
>-|TRBJ1-3|-|TRBV7-9
CASSPPLIGGSGNTIYF
TGTGCCAGCAGCCCACCCCTAATCGGGGGGTCAGGAAACACCATATATTTT
>-|TRBJ1-4|-|TRBV19
CASSISPREKLFF
TGTGCCAGTAGTATTTCTCCACGTGAAAAACTGTTTTTT
>-|TRBJ1-6|-|TRBV19
CASRDTGTKDSPLHF
TGTGCCAGTAGAGATACCGGGACAAAAGATTCACCCCTCCACTTT
>-|TRBJ1-1|-|TRBV18
CASSPKRDGEAFF
TGTGCCAGCTCACCCAAACGGGACGGAGAAGCTTTCTTT
>TRBD1|TRBJ1-5|-|TRBV6-5
CASSLGQGVNQPQHF
TGTGCCAGCAGCCTGGGACAGGGGGTTAATCAGCCCCAGCATTTT
>-|TRBJ2-3|-|TRBV9
CASSVVPPQYF
TGTGCCAGCAGCGTAGTACCCCCACAGTATTTT
>TRBD1|TRBJ1-5|-|TRBV10-3
CAISECYPTGAYNQPQHF
TGTGCCATCAGTGAGTGTTATCCGACAGGGGCTTATAATCAGCCCCAGCATTTT
>TRBD1|TRBJ2-7|-|TRBV7-2
CASSLRQGRTYEQYF
TGTGCCAGCAGCTTACGACAGGGTAGAACCTACGAGCAGTACTTC
>-|TRBJ1-5|-|TRBV18
CASSPPGRGVGAQPQHF
TGTGCCAGCTCACCACCGGGCAGGGGAGTGGGAGCTCAGCCCCAGCATTTT
>-|TRBJ1-2|-|TRBV28
CASRRAGYGYTF
TGTGCCAGCAGGAGGGCAGGATATGGCTACACCTTC
>-|TRBJ1-3|once|TRBV5-6
CASRSGNTIYF
TGTGCCAGCAGATCTGGAAACACCATATATTTT
>-|TRBJ2-3|once|TRBV3-1/TRBV3-2
CASSPIGTRTDTQYF
TGTGCCAGCAGCCCTATCGGGACTCGCACAGATACGCAGTATTTT
>-|TRBJ2-5|-|TRBV6-1
CASSEGSGRETQYF
TGTGCCAGCAGTGAAGGGTCGGGAAGGGAGACCCAGTACTTC
>-|TRBJ2-7|-|TRBV11-2
CASRGANSEQYF
TGTGCCAGCAGGGGGGCCAATTCAGAGCAGTACTTC
>TRBD1|TRBJ1-6|-|TRBV5-4
CASSFGQANSPLHF
TGTGCCAGCAGCTTCGGACAGGCTAATTCACCCCTCCACTTT
>TRBD2|TRBJ2-7|-|TRBV5-1
CASSWKPGLPSYEQYF
TGCGCCAGCAGCTGGAAACCGGGACTACCCTCCTACGAGCAGTACTTC
>-|TRBJ1-1|-|TRBV5-1
CASRSGGDRWNTEAFF
TGCGCCAGCAGAAGTGGGGGTGACCGTTGGAACACTGAAGCTTTCTTT
>-|TRBJ2-3|-|TRBV18
CASSPPPPRTDTQYF
TGTGCCAGCTCACCTCCACCGCCGCGCACAGATACGCAGTATTTT
>-|TRBJ1-1|-|TRBV7-2
CASSAVPNTEAFF
TGTGCCAGCAGTGCTGTTCCGAACACTGAAGCTTTCTTT
>-|TRBJ2-6|-|TRBV27
CASSSAGANVLTF
TGTGCCAGCAGCTCTGCTGGGGCCAACGTCCTGACTTTC
>-|TRBJ1-4|-|TRBV6-5
CASSHRGNNEKLFF
TGTGCCAGCAGTCACCGCGGCAATAATGAAAAACTGTTTTTT
>TRBD2|TRBJ2-1|-|TRBV3-1/TRBV3-2
CASSQDRSGGATYNEQFF
TGTGCCAGCAGCCAAGATCGAAGCGGGGGGGCCACCTACAATGAGCAGTTCTTC
>-|TRBJ1-4|-|TRBV12-3/TRBV12-4
CASSLLLGRELFF
TGTGCCAGCAGTTTACTATTGGGCCGTGAACTGTTTTTT
>TRBD2|TRBJ2-1|-|TRBV3-1/TRBV3-2
CASSRSSGDNEQFF
TGTGCCAGCAGCCGGTCTAGCGGAGACAATGAGCAGTTCTTC
>-|TRBJ1-1|-|TRBV7-9
CASSLDGAPEAFF
TGTGCCAGCAGCTTAGACGGGGCCCCTGAAGCTTTCTTT
>-|TRBJ1-2|-|TRBV20-1
CSAQATPGYTF
TGCAGTGCTCAAGCGACACCGGGCTACACCTTC
>-|TRBJ1-1|-|TRBV18
CASSPGQYTEAFF
TGTGCCAGCTCACCAGGACAATACACTGAAGCTTTCTTT
>TRBD2|TRBJ2-3|-|TRBV9
CASSVDGTRSDTQYF
TGTGCCAGCAGCGTAGACGGGACTAGGTCAGATACGCAGTATTTT
>-|TRBJ1-2|-|TRBV28
CASRTPGGGSYGYTF
TGTGCCAGCAGAACCCCGGGGGGGGGCTCCTATGGCTACACCTTC
>-|TRBJ1-5|once|TRBV12-3/TRBV12-4
CASSPRGEPQHF
TGTGCCAGCAGTCCCCGGGGGGAGCCCCAGCATTTT
>-|TRBJ2-7|-|TRBV29-1
CSGVQFPPYEQYF
TGCAGCGGGGTACAGTTTCCCCCCTACGAGCAGTACTTC
>-|TRBJ2-3|-|TRBV9
CASSVDQARKSTQYF
TGTGCCAGCAGCGTAGACCAGGCACGGAAATCGACGCAGTATTTT
>-|TRBJ2-4|-|TRBV6-2/TRBV6-3
CASSRTTTGNIQYF
TGTGCCAGCAGTCGGACAACAACGGGGAACATTCAGTACTTC
>TRBD1|TRBJ2-1|few|TRBV9
CASSVDQGAYNEQFF
TGTGCCAGCAGCGTAGATCAGGGGGCCTACAATGAGCAGTTCTTC
>-|TRBJ2-2|-|TRBV5-1
CASSWAPNTGELFF
TGCGCCAGCAGCTGGGCCCCGAACACCGGGGAGCTGTTTTTT
>-|TRBJ1-3|-|TRBV11-2
CASRRGPTSGNTIYF
TGTGCCAGCAGACGGGGACCGACCTCTGGAAACACCATATATTTT
>-|TRBJ1-6|-|TRBV5-4
CASSLEAEGNSPLHF
TGTGCCAGCAGCTTGGAAGCCGAGGGCAATTCACCCCTCCACTTT
>TRBD2|TRBJ2-7|-|TRBV6-5
CASSPSRLAGYEQYF
TGTGCCAGCAGTCCCTCCAGACTAGCGGGGTACGAGCAGTACTTC